This T cell receptor (beta chain) was captured in a study of blood T cell repertoires in COVID-19. Study-wide background: Sample material is recorded as cDNA or gDNA derived from T cells, B-cell-depleted T cells, or PBMCs.

Profiling relied on immunoSEQ multiplex PCR, and the TCRdb table lists in-frame clones only, not all of them. The table has 200,000 to 250,000 clones, about 87% seen once; the top ten hold around 3.7%. Participant age was roughly 18 to 95 years, and participants resided in roughly 25 US areas. The study assigned cohorts using participant-reported clinical history. The CDR3 has 16 residues. Germline V CDR1 and CDR2: SGHRS, YFSETQ. The trim removed 2 bases at V and 7 bases at J, leaving 9 bases unmatched. The chain has TRBV5-1 and TRBJ1-6, with 7 bases aligning to TRBD1. This TCR derives from a woman in her twenties or thirties who had been exposed to COVID-19. Material: PBMCs or T cells enriched from blood (not recorded which). DNA of the CDR3: TGCGCCAGCAGCTTCTACTTACAGGGGTCGAATTCACCCCTCCACTTT. The encoded protein is CASSFYLQGSNSPLHF.